Following are 5 T cell receptor beta chains from one sample sequenced in a study of blood T cells in healthy people across ages. PCR was performed a second time for about 7 to 12 cycles using a sample-barcoded 5' primer and a J-beta primer mix. TCRdb redid the calling of the 5' RACE reads with MiXCR, one entry per CDR3 protein. The sample has roughly 1,700,000 distinct CDR3 sequences, 28% seen once; the top ten hold roughly 8.2%. Sequences were obtained from blood. All receptors derive from a woman between 25 and 40 years old in good health.

The rearrangement uses TRBV6-2 or TRBV6-3 and TRBJ1-2; D is unclear. Germline CDR1 reads MNHEY; CDR2 reads SVGEGT. With 2 bases removed from V and 4 bases from J, the gap between germline ends came to 11 bases. There are 14 residues in the CDR3. CDR3 DNA: TGTGCCAGCAGTTACGGTCCTACCGGCTATGGCTACACCTTC. The encoded protein is CASSYGPTGYGYTF.

This clonotype was counted many times. The chain combines TRBV11-2 with TRBJ2-1; 8 bases are shared with TRBD2. CDR3 length: 14 residues. V lost 1 base and J lost 9; bases outside the gene matches: 5. Germline V CDR1 and CDR2: SGHAT, FQNNGV. CDR3 nucleotides: TGTGCCAGCAGCTTAGGGGCGGGGGGCCCTGAGCAGTTCTTC. Residues: CASSLGAGGPEQFF.

The chain uses TRBV7-2 and TRBJ2-3; D is possibly TRBD1 (7 bases). Trimming took off 7 bases at V and 3 bases at J, with 17 bases between the two ends. There are 15 residues in the CDR3. Germline values: CDR1 SGHTA, CDR2 FQGNSA. The CDR3, as DNA: TGTGCCAGCACCCCCAGGGGGGATGAGACAGATACGCAGTATTTT. It translates to CASTPRGDETDTQYF.

Turning to this clonotype: No conserved phenylalanine or tryptophan ends this CDR3, so it is likely a read error. The rearrangement links TRBV7-3 to TRBJ2-1; 8 bases are shared with TRBD2. The CDR3 contains 16 residues. Germline loops: CDR1 SGHTA, CDR2 FQGTGA. V lost 5 bases and J lost 1; bases outside the gene matches: 7. The CDR3 nucleotides are TGTGCCAGCAGCCCGCGGACTAGCTTATCCTACAATGAGCAGTTCTGC. This gives the protein CASSPRTSLSYNEQFC.

This chain links TRBV2 with TRBJ2-2; D possibly corresponds to TRBD1 (5 bases). The CDR3 has 15 amino acids. V lost 2 bases, J lost 4 bases, and 11 bases lay in between. Germline V gene sequence: CDR1 SNHLY, CDR2 FYNNEI. The CDR3 sequence: CASSELQGTTGELFF. The DNA for the CDR3 is TGTGCCAGCAGTGAATTGCAGGGTACCACCGGGGAGCTGTTTTTT. The complete variable domain, with remaining parts taken from reference TRBV2 and TRBJ2-2, reads EPEVTQTPSHQVTQMGQEVILRCVPISNHLYFYWYRQILGQKVEFLVSFYNNEISEKSEIFDDQFSVERPDGSNFTLKIRSTKLEDSAMYFCASSELQGTTGELFFGEGSRLTVL.